This entry lists 8 T cell receptor beta chains sequenced from one sample in a study of shared clonotypes between healthy human individuals. Data came from immunoSEQ multiplex PCR; TCRdb stores just in-frame clones and leaves some out. The sample has around 88,000 clones, about 70% seen once. The sample was memory CD8+ T cells sorted from blood. Regarding subset: CD45RO+ cells pooled with CCR7-negative TemRA cells. These receptors all stem from a man aged 30 to 45 in good health.

J is TRBJ2-2 and V is TRBV11-3; D could derive from TRBD1 or TRBD2 (5 bases each). Looked up from germline, CDR1 is SGHNT and CDR2 is YENEEA. The CDR3 sequence is 15 residues long. The V end was cut by 1 base, the J end by 4 bases, with 10 bases between. DNA of the CDR3: TGTGCCAGCAGCTTAGGGAATGGGGGCACCGGGGAGCTGTTTTTT. Its protein product is CASSLGNGGTGELFF.

The gene calls are TRBV25-1 and TRBJ2-1; 11 bases map to TRBD2. CDR1 and CDR2 from the germline V gene are MGHDK and SYGVNS. This CDR3 contains 18 residues. Unmatched junction bases numbered 7, after V lost 2 bases and J lost 1 base. The CDR3 loop reads CASSETGLAVKSYNEQFF. The CDR3 nucleotides are TGTGCCAGCAGTGAAACGGGACTAGCGGTCAAATCCTACAATGAGCAGTTCTTC.

V usage is TRBV6-5 and J usage is TRBJ2-5, with D maybe TRBD2 (5 bases). The CDR3 is 13 residues long. CDR1 is MNHEY, CDR2 SVGAGI, per germline. The V and J ends lost 8 bases and 1 base respectively, with 11 bases between them. The CDR3 DNA reads TGTGCCAGCCAAATCGGACTCCAAGAGACCCAGTACTTC. This codes for CASQIGLQETQYF.

The gene calls are TRBV9 and TRBJ2-3; D tentatively fits TRBD1 or TRBD2 (6 bases each). CDR1 SGDLS and CDR2 YYNGEE come from the germline V gene. The CDR3 covers 13 residues. V was pared by 3 bases and J by 7 bases, with 12 bases between. The chain's CDR3 is CASSAGGIHTQYF. The CDR3 DNA sequence: TGTGCCAGCAGCGCCGGGGGCATTCATACGCAGTATTTT. Complete variable domain (other parts from reference TRBV9 and TRBJ2-3): DSGVTQTPKHLITATGQRVTLRCSPRSGDLSVYWYQQSLDQGLQFLIQYYNGEERAKGNILERFSAQQFPDLHSELNLSSLELGDSALYFCASSAGGIHTQYFGPGTRLTVL.

This chain connects TRBV5-8 to TRBJ2-1; D is uncertain. V shed 4 bases and J shed 0 bases, with 14 bases lying between them. The CDR3 has 16 residues. CDR1 is SGHTS, CDR2 YDEGEE, per germline. The CDR3 sequence: CASSDSRYSSYNEQFF. The CDR3, as DNA: TGTGCCAGCAGCGACTCTAGATACTCCTCCTACAATGAGCAGTTCTTC. The variable domain in full, with the rest retrieved from reference TRBV5-8 and TRBJ2-1, is EAGVTQSPTHLIKTRGQQATLRCSPISGHTSVYWYQQALGLGLQFLLWYDEGEERNRGNFPPRFSGRQFPNYSSELNVNALELEDSALYLCASSDSRYSSYNEQFFGPGTRLTVL.

This clone was counted at least ten times. This chain connects TRBV27 to TRBJ2-7; the D gene is possibly TRBD2 (5 bases). CDR1 is MNHEY and CDR2 is SMNVEV in the germline V gene (reference sequence). The CDR3 runs 13 residues. Trimming removed 3 bases from V and 3 bases from J, with 9 bases in between. CDR3 loop: CASSFGLNYEQYF. As DNA, the CDR3 is TGTGCCAGCAGTTTCGGACTGAACTACGAGCAGTACTTC.

The chain carries TRBV5-1 and TRBJ2-7; 12 bases map to TRBD1. CDR1 and CDR2 (germline): SGHRS, YFSETQ. V lost 4 bases and J lost 7; bases outside the gene matches: 9. This CDR3 is built from 15 residues. The CDR3 DNA sequence: TGCGCCAGCAGCATCCCGGGACAGGGGGCCGATGAGCAGTACTTC. It translates to CASSIPGQGADEQYF.

In nucleotides, the CDR3 is TGTGCCAGCACCCTAAGTTTCTATGGCTACACCTTC. Protein sequence: CASTLSFYGYTF. This rearrangement joins TRBV5-4 to TRBJ1-2, with D unresolved. Trimming shortened V by 6 bases and J by 4 bases, and 10 bases separated the two germline ends. CDR1 SGHNT and CDR2 YYREEE come from the germline V gene (reference sequence). The CDR3 length is 12 residues.